Listed here are 19 T cell receptor beta chains from one sample, sequenced in a study of metastatic and nonmetastatic thyroid tumors (dated by TCRdb to between 2020 and 2021). No patient had received any treatment before thyroid surgery. Library generation was performed with PCR. The run used an Illumina HiSeq 4000. Through fastp at Q25 and MiXCR, TCRdb rebuilt clones from the public reads, retaining in-frame beta chains. The sample yields 17,000 or so clones; around 30% were counted once. Of the sample, 15% to 17% is held by the ten largest clones. The source material was tumor tissue. The receptors derive from a female donor with papillary thyroid cancer or a benign thyroid nodule (not recorded which). Some clones in this sample may be carry-over from other donors' samples.

At least ten counts were recorded for this clone. The chain recombines TRBV4-1 with TRBJ1-2; the D is unclear. Germline CDR1 reads MGHRA; CDR2 reads YSYEKL. This CDR3 spans 13 amino acids. The V and J ends lost 1 base and 8 bases respectively, with 11 bases between them. The CDR3 coding sequence is TGCGCCAGCAGCCAAGGCGGAGCGCCGGGCTACACCTTC. Amino acids: CASSQGGAPGYTF.

The V and J genes are TRBV6-2 or TRBV6-3 and TRBJ1-1; D is undetermined. CDR3 length: 13 amino acids. Trimming left V 8 bases short and J 1 base short, with 11 bases between. Germline V CDR1 and CDR2: MNHEY, SVGEGT. Written as DNA, the CDR3 is TGTGCCAGCCTCGGGTTGGAGAACACTGAAGCTTTCTTT. Protein sequence: CASLGLENTEAFF.

This chain's CDR3 is CAWGTGVNQPQHF. CDR3 nucleotide sequence: TGTGCCTGGGGGACAGGGGTAAATCAGCCCCAGCATTTT. The chain joins TRBV30 to TRBJ1-5; 10 bases align to TRBD1. CDR1 and CDR2 from the germline V gene are GTSNPN and SVGIG (reference sequence). Germline trimming cut 5 bases from V and 4 bases from J; bases unmatched to any gene: 2. This CDR3 is 13 amino acids long.

This clone was seen ten or more times. This chain uses TRBV20-1 with TRBJ2-3; D is unresolved. V lost 4 bases, J lost 1 base, and 9 bases lay in between. The CDR3 has 13 residues. Germline CDR1 reads DFQATT; CDR2 reads SNEGSKA (reference sequence). The CDR3 sequence: CSATLTRTDTQYF. In DNA, the CDR3 is TGCAGTGCTACGTTGACACGCACAGATACGCAGTATTTT.

The chain is built from TRBV9 and TRBJ2-7; TRBD2 aligns across 10 bases. V lost 1 base to trimming and J lost 3 bases; unmatched junction nucleotides: 4. This CDR3 contains 15 residues. The V gene's germline CDR1 is SGDLS and CDR2 YYNGEE. The CDR3 is CASSVRGLASYEQYF. CDR3 nucleotide sequence: TGTGCCAGCAGCGTACGGGGACTAGCGAGCTACGAGCAGTACTTC.

This clone was seen ten or more times. The V call is TRBV7-9, the J call TRBJ2-3; 12 nucleotides agree with TRBD2. The germline V gene encodes CDR1 SEHNR and CDR2 FQNEAQ (reference sequence). V was pared by 5 bases and J by 2 bases, with 5 bases of the junction left unmatched. The CDR3 has 16 residues. The CDR3 region is CASSDLAGGSTDTQYF. CDR3 coding DNA: TGTGCCAGCAGCGACCTAGCGGGAGGGTCCACAGATACGCAGTATTTT.

Turning to this clone: Different DNA sequences within this sample yield the same CDR3. The rearrangement links TRBV9 to TRBJ2-3; 11 bases fit TRBD2. The germline V gene encodes CDR1 SGDLS and CDR2 YYNGEE. This CDR3 contains 18 residues. Germline trimming cut 3 bases from V and 12 bases from J; bases unmatched to any gene: 21. CDR3 DNA: TGTGCCAGCAGCGCCCGATCCCAGGGTGGACTAGCGGGCGGTACACAGTATTTT. Protein: CASSARSQGGLAGGTQYF.

On this clone itself: At one end the junction does not follow the germline gene, possibly because of a read error. The CDR3 here is CSAAPRPGTEDFF. CDR3 bases: TGCAGTGCTGCCCCCAGGCCCGGAACTGAAGATTTCTTT. The chain is built from TRBV20-1 and TRBJ1-1; no clear D. This CDR3 is built from 13 residues. Germline lookup yields CDR1 DFQATT and CDR2 SNEGSKA (reference sequence).

The chain combines TRBV30 with TRBJ1-1; unclear D gene. The CDR3 runs to 11 residues. Germline lookup yields CDR1 GTSNPN and CDR2 SVGIG (reference sequence). The germline V and J ends were trimmed by 3 bases and 6 bases, with 8 bases remaining between them. In DNA form, the CDR3 reads TGTGCCTGGAGCCGCGGCGCTGAAGCTTTCTTT. It specifies CAWSRGAEAFF.

This clone was seen a few times. At one end the junction does not follow the germline gene, possibly because of a read error. This sequence joins TRBV28 and TRBJ2-6; D is possibly TRBD1 or TRBD2 (5 bases each). The germline CDR1 and CDR2 sequences are MDHEN and SYDVKM. The CDR3 runs 16 residues. The chain's CDR3 is CSSSPGTASGANVLTF. In DNA form, the CDR3 reads TGCTCCAGCAGCCCCGGGACCGCGTCTGGGGCCAACGTCCTGACTTTC. Complete variable domain (other parts from reference TRBV28 and TRBJ2-6): DVKVTQSSRYLVKRTGEKVFLECVQDMDHENMFWYRQDPGLGLRLIYFSYDVKMKEKGDIPEGYSVSREKKERFSLILESASTNQTSMYLCSSSPGTASGANVLTFGAGSRLTVL.

This sequence joins TRBV3-1 and TRBJ2-5; 7 positions agree with TRBD2. Looked up from germline, CDR1 is LGHDT and CDR2 is YNNKEL (reference sequence). V lost 1 base and J lost 7; bases outside the gene matches: 9. CDR3 length: 15 amino acids. This CDR3 reads CASSQVASGGGTQYF. As DNA, the CDR3 is TGTGCCAGCAGCCAAGTGGCTAGCGGCGGGGGGACCCAGTACTTC.

The CDR3 sequence is CASSQEGAVNSPLHF. The CDR3 DNA sequence: TGCGCCAGCAGCCAAGAAGGCGCTGTGAATTCACCCCTCCACTTT. V and J are TRBV4-3 and TRBJ1-6; D uncertain. The V gene's germline CDR1 is LGHNA and CDR2 YSLEER. The CDR3 sequence is 15 residues long. V gave up 0 bases and J gave up 7 bases, with 10 bases separating them.

This clone occurred a few times. The chain is built from TRBV6-2 or TRBV6-3 and TRBJ2-7; D is ambiguous. V lost 0 bases, J lost 2 bases, and 2 bases lay in between. CDR1 and CDR2 (germline): MNHEY, SVGEGT. The CDR3 sequence is 12 residues long. The CDR3 here is CASSYSTYEQYF. CDR3 bases: TGTGCCAGCAGTTACTCGACCTACGAGCAGTACTTC.

The chain uses TRBV11-2 and TRBJ1-2, with no clear D. The CDR3 loop spans 12 amino acids. Germline CDR1 is SGHAT and CDR2 is FQNNGV. Trimming took off 5 bases at V and 2 bases at J, with 6 bases between the two ends. The CDR3, as DNA: TGTGCCAGCAGCGCAAGAAACTATGGCTACACCTTC. Translating gives CASSARNYGYTF.

The V and J genes are TRBV28 and TRBJ2-3; D is undetermined. This CDR3 contains 13 residues. Per germline, CDR1 MDHEN and CDR2 SYDVKM. Trimming took 6 bases from V and 2 from J, leaving 9 bases between them. The CDR3 is CASSSTLTDTQYF. CDR3 in DNA: TGTGCCAGCAGCAGCACGCTCACAGATACGCAGTATTTT.

This clone was counted only a few times. The chain uses TRBV2 and TRBJ2-7; D call uncertain. Trimming cost V 3 bases and J 0 bases, with 6 bases left between them. Germline CDR1 reads SNHLY; CDR2 reads FYNNEI. CDR3 length: 13 residues. In nucleotides, the CDR3 is TGTGCCAGCAGTGACCGGAGCTCCTACGAGCAGTACTTC. It encodes CASSDRSSYEQYF.

This clone has ten or more counts. V and J are TRBV24-1 and TRBJ2-3; 9 nucleotides line up with TRBD1. The CDR3 sequence is 16 residues long. The trim removed 2 bases at V and 2 bases at J, leaving 4 bases unmatched. From germline, CDR1 is KGHDR and CDR2 SFDVKD. Written as DNA, the CDR3 is TGTGCCACCAGTGATTACGGGACAGGGTTCACAGATACGCAGTATTTT. Encoded protein: CATSDYGTGFTDTQYF.

This clone has only a few counts. This sequence joins TRBV2 and TRBJ1-6; D is ambiguous. Trimming took off 6 bases at V and 9 bases at J, with 6 bases between the two ends. Germline-derived CDR1 and CDR2 are SNHLY and FYNNEI. The CDR3 has 11 residues. CDR3: CASRGVSPLHF. CDR3 bases: TGTGCCAGCAGAGGTGTTTCACCCCTCCACTTT.

This clone was found many times. The J gene is TRBJ1-2, the V gene TRBV28; D might be TRBD1 (5 bases). V was trimmed by 7 bases and J by 4 bases, leaving 16 bases between them. Germline V CDR1 and CDR2: MDHEN, SYDVKM. CDR3 size: 14 residues. The CDR3 DNA follows: TGTGCCAGCATAGGAGGGGCGTCTAGCTATGGCTACACCTTC. As protein: CASIGGASSYGYTF.